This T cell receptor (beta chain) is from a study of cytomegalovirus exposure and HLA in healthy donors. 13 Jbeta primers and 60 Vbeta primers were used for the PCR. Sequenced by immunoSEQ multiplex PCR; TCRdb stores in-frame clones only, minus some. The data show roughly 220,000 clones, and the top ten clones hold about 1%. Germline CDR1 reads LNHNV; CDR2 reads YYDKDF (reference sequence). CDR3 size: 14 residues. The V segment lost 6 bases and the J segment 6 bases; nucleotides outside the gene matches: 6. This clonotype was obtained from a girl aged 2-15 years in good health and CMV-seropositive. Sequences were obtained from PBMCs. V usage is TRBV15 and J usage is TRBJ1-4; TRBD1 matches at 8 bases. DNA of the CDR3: TGTGCCACCAGAAGGCAGGACAGGGATGAAAAACTGTTTTTT. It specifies CATRRQDRDEKLFF.